Presented here are 23 T cell receptor beta chains from one specimen sequenced in a study of T cell responses to AZD1222 COVID-19 vaccine. Sequenced by immunoSEQ multiplex PCR; TCRdb stores in-frame clones only, minus some. The repertoire holds about 150,000 clones, with approximately 90% as singletons. The sequenced sample was peripheral blood, obtained 28 days after the second AZD1222 dose. Every receptor here comes from an adult who received the AZD1222 COVID-19 vaccine.

The V call is TRBV6-5, the J call TRBJ1-6, with 9 nucleotides matching TRBD1. This CDR3 has 16 amino acids. V lost 0 bases, J lost 7 bases, and 4 bases stayed unmatched. CDR1 is MNHEY, CDR2 SVGAGI, per germline. In DNA form, the CDR3 reads TGTGCCAGCAGTTACTCGGGGACAGGGCTGAATTCACCCCTCCACTTT. It specifies CASSYSGTGLNSPLHF.

The V gene is TRBV5-1, the J gene TRBJ2-1, with TRBD2 matching over 11 bases. Trimming at V came to 2 bases and at J to 5 bases, leaving 3 bases not matched to a gene. From germline, CDR1 is SGHRS and CDR2 YFSETQ. This CDR3 has 15 amino acids. The chain's CDR3 is CASSFPSGRNNEQFF. The CDR3 DNA reads TGCGCCAGCAGCTTCCCTAGCGGGAGGAACAATGAGCAGTTCTTC.

The chain uses TRBV10-3 and TRBJ1-6; D gene ambiguous. V was trimmed by 8 bases and J by 4 bases, leaving 12 bases between them. Germline assignment: CDR1 ENHRY and CDR2 SYGVKD. The CDR3 is made up of 14 amino acids. The CDR3 here is CAIQVGQYNSPLHF. CDR3 coding DNA: TGTGCCATCCAGGTAGGGCAGTATAATTCACCCCTCCACTTT.

The rearrangement joins TRBV7-3 to TRBJ1-1, with 7 bases aligning to TRBD1. The CDR3 sequence is 14 residues long. Germline V gene lookup returns CDR1 SGHTA and CDR2 FQGTGA. The J segment lost 0 bases and the V segment lost 4 bases, leaving 2 bases of the junction unmatched. The CDR3 here is CASSSGQMNTEAFF. CDR3 sequence (DNA): TGTGCCAGCAGCTCGGGACAGATGAACACTGAAGCTTTCTTT.

The chain uses TRBV9 and TRBJ2-7; D may be TRBD2 (5 bases). The length of the CDR3 is 14 residues. Germline CDR1 and CDR2: SGDLS and YYNGEE. V was trimmed by 4 bases and J by 0 bases, leaving 11 bases between them. The CDR3 nucleotides read TGTGCCAGCAGCCGAGAGGGAAGCTCCTACGAGCAGTACTTC. Protein sequence: CASSREGSSYEQYF.

As to this clone: Other DNA sequences of this sample code for an identical CDR3. The chain is built from TRBV5-4 and TRBJ1-4; D is perhaps TRBD1 (5 bases). There are 15 residues in the CDR3. V lost 2 bases, J lost 7 bases, and 15 bases lay in between. Per the germline V gene, CDR1 is SGHNT and CDR2 is YYREEE (reference sequence). This CDR3 is CASSLRGGRGEKLFF. The CDR3 DNA sequence: TGTGCCAGCAGCTTAAGGGGAGGAAGGGGTGAAAAACTGTTTTTT.

The chain has TRBV7-8 and TRBJ1-2; D gene unclear. This CDR3 contains 14 residues. Germline values: CDR1 SGHVS, CDR2 FQNEAQ. V shed 2 bases and J shed 5 bases, with 12 bases lying between them. CDR3 loop: CASSLMLAVYGYTF. CDR3 bases: TGTGCCAGCAGCTTAATGCTGGCGGTTTATGGCTACACCTTC.

This clone was recorded a few times. V and J are TRBV15 and TRBJ1-2; no reliable D call. This CDR3 contains 13 residues. The V end was cut by 1 base, the J end by 2 bases, with 5 bases between. Germline CDR1 is LNHNV and CDR2 is YYDKDF (reference sequence). The CDR3 here is CATSRGLNYGYTF. In DNA, the CDR3 is TGTGCCACCAGCAGAGGACTGAACTATGGCTACACCTTC.

This clone was recorded a few times. This rearrangement joins TRBV5-1 to TRBJ2-7; D is unresolved. Germline CDR1 is SGHRS and CDR2 is YFSETQ. Trimming pared 5 bases from V and 5 bases from J, leaving 11 bases between. The CDR3 has 12 amino acids. CDR3 amino acids: CASSPREDEQYF. The CDR3 nucleotides read TGCGCCAGCAGTCCCCGCGAGGACGAGCAGTACTTC.

This chain links TRBV5-4 with TRBJ2-1; tentative D call: TRBD1 (6 bases). V was cut by 0 bases and J by 8 bases, with 21 bases left in between. The CDR3 has 17 amino acids. Germline values: CDR1 SGHNT, CDR2 YYREEE (reference sequence). CDR3 sequence (DNA): TGTGCCAGCAGCTTGGGGCTGGACAGATTACAAGTCTATGAGCAGTTCTTC. This translates into CASSLGLDRLQVYEQFF.

The count of this clone is one. The sample has other DNA sequences that encode this CDR3 too. This chain connects TRBV9 to TRBJ1-6; a possible D gene is TRBD1 (6 bases). V lost 0 bases and J lost 0, with 10 bases in between. The CDR3 loop spans 17 amino acids. Germline V gene sequence: CDR1 SGDLS, CDR2 YYNGEE. The CDR3 protein is CASSVGQGRSYNSPLHF. The CDR3 DNA reads TGTGCCAGCAGCGTAGGTCAGGGGCGCTCCTATAATTCACCCCTCCACTTT.

This clone was counted a few times. The rearrangement joins TRBV19 to TRBJ2-1, with D possibly TRBD1 on 6 matching bases. Trimming stripped 7 bases from V and 8 bases from J, with 18 bases between. The V gene's germline CDR1 is LNHDA and CDR2 SQIVND (reference sequence). This CDR3 has 14 amino acids. The CDR3 sequence: CASMGRSGGDEQFF. As DNA, the CDR3 is TGTGCCAGTATGGGGAGATCTGGGGGCGATGAGCAGTTCTTC.

The chain has TRBV7-8 and TRBJ1-3; D ambiguous. Germline loops: CDR1 SGHVS, CDR2 FQNEAQ. This CDR3 contains 13 residues. V was shortened by 5 bases and J by 4 bases, with 9 bases between the two germline ends. The CDR3: CASSPDGGNTIYF. The CDR3 nucleotides are TGTGCCAGCAGCCCAGATGGGGGAAACACCATATATTTT.

This chain links TRBV6-5 with TRBJ2-7; D is perhaps TRBD1 (6 bases). Trimming took off 2 bases at V and 0 bases at J, with 8 bases between the two ends. Germline assignment: CDR1 MNHEY and CDR2 SVGAGI. CDR3 length: 14 residues. The CDR3 region has the DNA TGTGCCAGCAGTTACCGACAGGACTCCTACGAGCAGTACTTC. It encodes CASSYRQDSYEQYF.

The V and J genes are TRBV3-1 (or the pseudogene TRBV3-2) and TRBJ2-5; D tentatively fits TRBD1 or TRBD2 (6 bases each). The CDR3 extends over 16 amino acids. CDR1 is LGHDT and CDR2 is YNNKEL in the germline V gene (reference sequence). Trimming took off 0 bases at V and 4 bases at J, with 15 bases between the two ends. Here the CDR3 reads CASSQELWGAGETQYF. The CDR3 DNA reads TGTGCCAGCAGCCAAGAGTTGTGGGGGGCCGGAGAGACCCAGTACTTC.

V usage is TRBV5-4 and J usage is TRBJ2-3, with TRBD2 as a possible D gene (6 bases). V was cut by 2 bases and J by 1 base, with 14 bases left in between. The CDR3 has 16 amino acids. The germline CDR1 and CDR2 sequences are SGHNT and YYREEE (reference sequence). The CDR3 DNA sequence: TGTGCCAGCAGCTTAGGAGGGGCGGCCGGCACAGATACGCAGTATTTT. As protein: CASSLGGAAGTDTQYF.

With respect to this clone: Other DNA sequences from this sample encode an identical CDR3 as well. The V gene is TRBV4-1, the J gene TRBJ1-1, with D perhaps matching TRBD1 (6 bases). The V gene's germline CDR1 is MGHRA and CDR2 YSYEKL. The CDR3 totals 13 residues. Trimming shortened V by 0 bases and J by 4 bases, and 6 bases separated the two germline ends. CDR3 loop: CASSQDRGTEAFF. The DNA for the CDR3 is TGCGCCAGCAGCCAAGACAGGGGCACTGAAGCTTTCTTT.

This chain connects TRBV4-2 to TRBJ1-2; TRBD1 might be the D (5 bases). Trimming removed 0 bases from V and 8 bases from J, with 22 bases in between. Per the germline V gene, CDR1 is LGHNA and CDR2 is YNFKEQ. The CDR3 runs to 17 residues. The CDR3 bases are TGTGCCAGCAGCCAAGAATTAAACAGGCCCTCCGGGGGGGGCTACACCTTC. It specifies CASSQELNRPSGGGYTF.

The chain carries TRBV19 and TRBJ2-7, with a possible D match to TRBD1 (6 bases). The CDR3 totals 15 residues. The germline gives CDR1 LNHDA, CDR2 SQIVND (reference sequence). V lost 5 bases to trimming and J lost 4 bases, with 18 bases between them. CDR3 DNA: TGTGCCAGTAGTCCCCTTATGGGACAAACTTACGAGCAGTACTTC. It yields the protein CASSPLMGQTYEQYF.

The chain employs TRBV7-9 and TRBJ2-7; 10 nucleotides line up with TRBD2. Germline CDR1 SEHNR, CDR2 FQNEAQ (reference sequence). The CDR3 has 15 residues. J gave up 5 bases and V 2 bases, and 6 bases lay outside the gene matches. As DNA, the CDR3 is TGTGCCAGCAGCTTAAACAGCGGGGGGGCGAACGAGCAGTACTTC. Amino acids: CASSLNSGGANEQYF.

This chain connects TRBV7-8 to TRBJ1-1; 9 bases are a match to TRBD1. V lost 6 bases to trimming and J lost 4 bases; unmatched junction nucleotides: 9. Germline lookup yields CDR1 SGHVS and CDR2 FQNEAQ. This CDR3 contains 15 residues. The CDR3 region has the DNA TGTGCCAGCAGAGCGCCGGGACAGGGTAGCACTGAAGCTTTCTTT. Translating gives CASRAPGQGSTEAFF.

This CDR3 is CASSPTGGPREQFF. The DNA for the CDR3 is TGCGCCAGCAGCCCGACGGGAGGGCCGCGTGAGCAGTTCTTC. The V gene is TRBV5-1, the J gene TRBJ2-1, with TRBD2 matching 8 bases. The V gene end was trimmed by 4 bases and the J gene end by 9 bases; junction bases not matched to a gene: 9. CDR3 length equals 14 residues. Germline V gene sequence: CDR1 SGHRS, CDR2 YFSETQ.

V usage is TRBV28 and J usage is TRBJ1-3; 10 nucleotides align to TRBD1. CDR3 length: 17 amino acids. Losses at the gene ends were 5 bases for V and 2 bases for J; bases not matched to a gene: 9. CDR1 is MDHEN, CDR2 SYDVKM, per germline. This CDR3 reads CASSLPGQGLAGNTIYF. The CDR3 DNA reads as TGTGCCAGCAGTCTTCCGGGACAGGGGCTTGCTGGAAACACCATATATTTT.